This TCR beta chain originates from a study of blood T cell repertoires in COVID-19. Sequencing was performed with immunoSEQ multiplex PCR; in TCRdb, only in-frame clones are kept and a portion is missing. The sample shows about 160,000 clones, approximately 86% of them seen only once. Germline CDR1 reads LNHDA; CDR2 reads SQIVND (reference sequence). Unmatched junction bases numbered 12, after V lost 7 bases and J lost 11 bases. The CDR3 totals 13 residues. The specimen was peripheral blood. V gene TRBV19 combines with J gene TRBJ1-1; 8 nucleotides align to TRBD1. The sequence came from a man aged 80 or over with COVID-19, enrolled during active disease. Written as DNA, the CDR3 is TGTGCCAGTATCCCGGACAGGGCGGGTCAGGCTTTCTTT. It yields the protein CASIPDRAGQAFF.